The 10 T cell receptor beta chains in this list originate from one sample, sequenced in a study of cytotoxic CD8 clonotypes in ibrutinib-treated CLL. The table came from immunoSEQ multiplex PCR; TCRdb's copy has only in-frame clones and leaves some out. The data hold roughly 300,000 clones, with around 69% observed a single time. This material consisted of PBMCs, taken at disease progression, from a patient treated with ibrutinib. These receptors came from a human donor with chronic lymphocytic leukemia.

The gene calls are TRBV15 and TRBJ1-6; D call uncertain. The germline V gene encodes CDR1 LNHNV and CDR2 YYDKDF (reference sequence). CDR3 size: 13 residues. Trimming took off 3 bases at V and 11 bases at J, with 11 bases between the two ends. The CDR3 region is CATSRQARPPLHF. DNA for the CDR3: TGTGCCACCAGCAGGCAGGCCCGTCCACCCCTCCACTTT.

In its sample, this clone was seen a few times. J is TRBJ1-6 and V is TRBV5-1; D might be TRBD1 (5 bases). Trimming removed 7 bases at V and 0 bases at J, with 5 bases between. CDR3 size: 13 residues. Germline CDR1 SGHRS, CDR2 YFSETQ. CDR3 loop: CASGGSYNSPLHF. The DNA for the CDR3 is TGCGCCAGCGGGGGCTCCTATAATTCACCCCTCCACTTT.

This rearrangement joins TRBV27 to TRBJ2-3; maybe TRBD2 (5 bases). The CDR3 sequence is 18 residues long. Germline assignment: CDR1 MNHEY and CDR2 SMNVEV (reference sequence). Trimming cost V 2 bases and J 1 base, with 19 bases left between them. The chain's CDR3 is CASSLTAGGGVGTDTQYF. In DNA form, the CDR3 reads TGTGCCAGCAGTTTAACAGCTGGCGGAGGAGTGGGCACAGATACGCAGTATTTT.

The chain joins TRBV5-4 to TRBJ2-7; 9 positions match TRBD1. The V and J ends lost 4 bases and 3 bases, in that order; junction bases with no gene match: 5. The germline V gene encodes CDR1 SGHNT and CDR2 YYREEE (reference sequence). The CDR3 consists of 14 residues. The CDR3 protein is CASSTQGASYEQYF. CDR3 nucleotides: TGTGCCAGCAGCACACAGGGGGCGAGCTACGAGCAGTACTTC.

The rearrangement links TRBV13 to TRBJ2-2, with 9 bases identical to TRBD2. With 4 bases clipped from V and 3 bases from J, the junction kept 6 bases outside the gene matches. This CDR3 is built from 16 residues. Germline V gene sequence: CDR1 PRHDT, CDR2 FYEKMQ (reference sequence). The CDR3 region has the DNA TGTGCCAGCAGCTCCATAGCGGGAGTGGACACCGGGGAGCTGTTTTTT. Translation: CASSSIAGVDTGELFF.

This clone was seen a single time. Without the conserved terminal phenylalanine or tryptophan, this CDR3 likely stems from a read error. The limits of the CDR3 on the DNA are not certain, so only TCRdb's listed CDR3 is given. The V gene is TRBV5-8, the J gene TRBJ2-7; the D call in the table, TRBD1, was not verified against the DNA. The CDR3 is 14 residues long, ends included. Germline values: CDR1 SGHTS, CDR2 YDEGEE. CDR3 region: CASSPRAFGTSGVG.

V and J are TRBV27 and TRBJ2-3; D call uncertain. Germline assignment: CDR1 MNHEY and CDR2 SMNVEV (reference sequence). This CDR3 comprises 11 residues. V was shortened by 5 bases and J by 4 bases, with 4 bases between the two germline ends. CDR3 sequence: CASSGADTQYF. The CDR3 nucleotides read TGTGCCAGCAGTGGTGCAGATACGCAGTATTTT.

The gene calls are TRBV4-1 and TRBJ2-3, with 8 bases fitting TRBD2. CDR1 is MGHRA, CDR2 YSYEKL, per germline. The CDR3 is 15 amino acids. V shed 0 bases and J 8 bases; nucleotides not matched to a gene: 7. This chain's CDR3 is CASSQDGTRISTQYF. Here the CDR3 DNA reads TGCGCCAGCAGCCAAGATGGGACTAGAATTAGTACGCAGTATTTT.

The CDR3 coding sequence is TGTGCCAGCAGTTACTCGACAGGGATCGAGCCCCAGCATTTT. Encoded protein: CASSYSTGIEPQHF. This chain uses TRBV6-5 with TRBJ1-5, with 7 bases that match TRBD1. This CDR3 comprises 14 residues. V lost 0 bases, J lost 8 bases, and 4 bases stayed unmatched. Germline values: CDR1 MNHEY, CDR2 SVGAGI.

In nucleotides, the CDR3 is TGTGCCAGCAGCACTGCTGGTCTCTCTGGGGCCAACGTCCTGACTTTC. Residues: CASSTAGLSGANVLTF. The genes are TRBV5-6 and TRBJ2-6; D ambiguous. CDR1 SGHDT and CDR2 YYEEEE come from the germline V gene. The CDR3 spans 16 residues. Trimming cost V 4 bases and J 0 bases, with 11 bases left between them.